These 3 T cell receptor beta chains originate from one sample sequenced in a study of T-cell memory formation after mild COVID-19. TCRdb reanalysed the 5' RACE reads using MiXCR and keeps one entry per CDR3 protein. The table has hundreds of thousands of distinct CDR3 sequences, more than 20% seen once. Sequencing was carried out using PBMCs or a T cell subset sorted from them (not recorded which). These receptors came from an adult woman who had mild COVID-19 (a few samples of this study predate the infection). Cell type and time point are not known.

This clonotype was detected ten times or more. CDR3 sequence: CASSENSLYNEQFF. Here the CDR3 DNA reads TGTGCCAGCAGTGAGAACAGTTTGTACAATGAGCAGTTCTTC. The chain joins TRBV2 to TRBJ2-1; D is ambiguous. Trimming removed 3 bases at V and 4 bases at J, with 10 bases between. Germline V lookup: CDR1 SNHLY, CDR2 FYNNEI. The CDR3 runs 14 residues. The full variable domain, its missing parts supplied by reference TRBV2 and TRBJ2-1, is EPEVTQTPSHQVTQMGQEVILRCVPISNHLYFYWYRQILGQKVEFLVSFYNNEISEKSEIFDDQFSVERPDGSNFTLKIRSTKLEDSAMYFCASSENSLYNEQFFGPGTRLTVL.

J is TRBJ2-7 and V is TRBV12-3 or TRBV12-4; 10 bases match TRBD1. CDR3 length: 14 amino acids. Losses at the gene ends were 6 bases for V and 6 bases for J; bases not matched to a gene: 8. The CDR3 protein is CASRTGGASGEQYF. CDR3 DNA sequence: TGTGCCAGCAGGACAGGGGGCGCGAGCGGCGAGCAGTACTTC.

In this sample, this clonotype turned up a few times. CDR3 sequence (DNA): TGCAGCGCCCGGGGAACAGGGTGGAGCACTGAAGCTTTCTTT. This sequence encodes CSARGTGWSTEAFF. The J gene is TRBJ1-1, the V gene TRBV29-1, with a weak D call TRBD1 (6 bases). The CDR3 runs to 14 residues. Germline-derived CDR1 and CDR2 are SQVTM and ANQGSEA. Trimming removed 7 bases at V and 4 bases at J, with 19 bases between.